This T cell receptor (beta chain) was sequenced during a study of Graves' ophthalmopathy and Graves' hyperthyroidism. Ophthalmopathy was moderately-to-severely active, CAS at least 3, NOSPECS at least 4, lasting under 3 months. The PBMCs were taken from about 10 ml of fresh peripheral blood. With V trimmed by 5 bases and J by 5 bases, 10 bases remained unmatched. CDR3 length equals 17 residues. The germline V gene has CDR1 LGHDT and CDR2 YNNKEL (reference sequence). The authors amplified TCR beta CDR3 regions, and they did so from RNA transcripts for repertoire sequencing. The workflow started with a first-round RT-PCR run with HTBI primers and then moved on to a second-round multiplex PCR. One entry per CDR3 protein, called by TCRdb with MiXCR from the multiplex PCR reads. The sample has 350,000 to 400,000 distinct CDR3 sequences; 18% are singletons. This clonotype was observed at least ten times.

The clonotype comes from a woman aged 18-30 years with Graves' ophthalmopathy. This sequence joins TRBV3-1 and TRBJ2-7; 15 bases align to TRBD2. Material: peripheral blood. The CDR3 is CASSDPGTSGRYDEQYF. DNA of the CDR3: TGTGCCAGCAGCGATCCAGGGACTAGCGGGAGGTACGACGAGCAGTACTTC.